Listed here is a single T cell receptor (beta chain). Its antigen is unidentified. Trimming took 3 bases from V and 0 from J, leaving 11 bases between them. The CDR3 covers 16 residues. Germline V gene lookup returns CDR1 KGHSH and CDR2 LQKENI. The data originate from a study of vaccination effects on CD4 cells after COVID-19. Background on the study: Before sequencing took place, the ViraFEST assay used viral peptide pools to expand antigen-specific CD4+ T cells. Post-vaccine sampling took place a median of 72 days after the second dose.

Following culture for about ten days, CD4+ T cells were isolated. Participants each got two BNT162b2 or mRNA-1273 vaccine doses. The healthy vaccine recipients, who had no prior SARS-CoV-2 infection, showed negative nucleocapsid antibodies. Sequenced by immunoSEQ multiplex PCR; TCRdb stores in-frame clones only, minus some. The repertoire consists of about 57,000 clones, with approximately 80% occurring once and the leading ten covering roughly 4.2%. This clonotype originated in a human donor who received a COVID-19 vaccine. This chain joins TRBV18 and TRBJ2-2; possible D gene TRBD1, 6 bases. The sequences come from CD4+ T cells from PBMCs cultured without peptide, collected after COVID-19 vaccination. Here the CDR3 reads CASSPARGANTGELFF. In nucleotides, the CDR3 is TGTGCCAGCTCACCCGCCAGGGGCGCGAACACCGGGGAGCTGTTTTTT.